This T cell receptor (beta chain) was recorded in a study of cytomegalovirus exposure and HLA in healthy donors. Study results and caveats: Presence/absence comparisons presumed near-even sequencing depth among donors. Some V segments, including TRBV6-2 and TRBV6-3, were excluded as indistinguishable.

V lost 0 bases, J lost 3 bases, and 9 bases lay in between. CDR1 SGHKS and CDR2 YYEKEE come from the germline V gene (reference sequence). The CDR3 consists of 14 residues. The study ran its PCR with 60 Vbeta and 13 Jbeta primers. Method: immunoSEQ multiplex PCR; TCRdb's copy keeps in-frame clones and lacks some. The sample includes 170,000 or so clones, roughly 75% of them seen just once. On this clone itself: Its antigen remains unknown.

The sample consisted of PBMCs. The sequence was obtained from a man aged 40-49 years in good health and CMV-seronegative. J is TRBJ1-2 and V is TRBV5-5; D uncertain. CDR3 amino acids: CASSLGAGDYGYTF. As DNA, the CDR3 is TGTGCCAGCAGCTTGGGAGCGGGAGACTATGGCTACACCTTC.